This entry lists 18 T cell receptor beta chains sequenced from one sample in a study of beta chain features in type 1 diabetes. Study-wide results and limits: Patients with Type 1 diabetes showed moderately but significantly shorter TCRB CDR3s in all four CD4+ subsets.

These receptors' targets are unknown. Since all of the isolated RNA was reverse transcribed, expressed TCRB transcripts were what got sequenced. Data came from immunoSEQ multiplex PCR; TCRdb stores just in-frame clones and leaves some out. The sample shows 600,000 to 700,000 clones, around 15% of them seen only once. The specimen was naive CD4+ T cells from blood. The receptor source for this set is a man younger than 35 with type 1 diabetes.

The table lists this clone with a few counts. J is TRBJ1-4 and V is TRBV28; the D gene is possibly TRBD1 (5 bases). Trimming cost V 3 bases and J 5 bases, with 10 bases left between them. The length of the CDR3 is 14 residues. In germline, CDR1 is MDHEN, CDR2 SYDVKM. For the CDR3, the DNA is TGTGCCAGCAGTTTTGGGGGAAGGAATGAAAAACTGTTTTTT. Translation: CASSFGGRNEKLFF.

The CDR3 loop is CASSRTRGSAYEQYF. CDR3 coding DNA: TGTGCCAGCAGTCGCACCCGGGGTAGCGCCTACGAGCAGTACTTC. The V gene is TRBV28, the J gene TRBJ2-7; D is possibly TRBD2 (5 bases). Looked up from germline, CDR1 is MDHEN and CDR2 is SYDVKM. Trimming cost V 5 bases and J 2 bases, with 16 bases left between them. The CDR3 runs to 15 residues.

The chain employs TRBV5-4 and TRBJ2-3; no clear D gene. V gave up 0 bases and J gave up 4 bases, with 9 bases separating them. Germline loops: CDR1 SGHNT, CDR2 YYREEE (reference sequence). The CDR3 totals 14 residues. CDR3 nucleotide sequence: TGTGCCAGCAGCTTGGGGATAAGGTCAGATACGCAGTATTTT. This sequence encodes CASSLGIRSDTQYF.

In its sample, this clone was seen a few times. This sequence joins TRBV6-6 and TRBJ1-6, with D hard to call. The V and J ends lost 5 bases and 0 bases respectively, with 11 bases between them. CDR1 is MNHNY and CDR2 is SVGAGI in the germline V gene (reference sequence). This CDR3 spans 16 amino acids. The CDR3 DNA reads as TGTGCCAGCAGTCCCACGGGTAGCTCCTATAATTCACCCCTCCACTTT. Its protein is CASSPTGSSYNSPLHF.

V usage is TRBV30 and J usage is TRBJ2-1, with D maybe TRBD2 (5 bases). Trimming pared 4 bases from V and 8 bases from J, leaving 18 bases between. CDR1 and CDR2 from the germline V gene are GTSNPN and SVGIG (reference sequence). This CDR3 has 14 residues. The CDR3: CAWNGIASIDEQFF. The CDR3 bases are TGTGCCTGGAACGGGATCGCTAGTATTGATGAGCAGTTCTTC.

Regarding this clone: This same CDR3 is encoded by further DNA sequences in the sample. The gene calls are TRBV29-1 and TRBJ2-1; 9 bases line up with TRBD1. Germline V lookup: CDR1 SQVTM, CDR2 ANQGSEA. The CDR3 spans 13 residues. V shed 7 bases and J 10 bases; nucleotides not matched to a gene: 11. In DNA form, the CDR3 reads TGCAGCGAGAGGACAGGGGCAATGGGGGAGCAGTTCTTC. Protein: CSERTGAMGEQFF.

The CDR3 bases are TGTGCCAGCAGCCCCGGGGGGCAGCCCTATGGCTACACCTTC. Protein product: CASSPGGQPYGYTF. This chain uses TRBV7-2 with TRBJ1-2, with D perhaps TRBD1 (6 bases). Germline CDR1 is SGHTA and CDR2 is FQGNSA. Trimming cost V 5 bases and J 4 bases, with 14 bases left between them. This CDR3 contains 14 residues.

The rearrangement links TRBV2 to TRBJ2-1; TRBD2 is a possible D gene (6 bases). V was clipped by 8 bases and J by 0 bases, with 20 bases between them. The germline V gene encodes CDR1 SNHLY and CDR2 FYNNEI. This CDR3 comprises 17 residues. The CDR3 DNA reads TGTGCCAGCGGAAGAGGGTTGGCGGGGAGCTCCTACAATGAGCAGTTCTTC. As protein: CASGRGLAGSSYNEQFF.

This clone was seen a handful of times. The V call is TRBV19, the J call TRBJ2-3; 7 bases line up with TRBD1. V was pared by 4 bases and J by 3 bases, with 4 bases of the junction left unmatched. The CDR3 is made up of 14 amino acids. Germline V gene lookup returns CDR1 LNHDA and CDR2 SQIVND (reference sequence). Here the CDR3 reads CASSNRGGTDTQYF. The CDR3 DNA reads TGTGCCAGTAGTAACAGGGGTGGGACAGATACGCAGTATTTT.

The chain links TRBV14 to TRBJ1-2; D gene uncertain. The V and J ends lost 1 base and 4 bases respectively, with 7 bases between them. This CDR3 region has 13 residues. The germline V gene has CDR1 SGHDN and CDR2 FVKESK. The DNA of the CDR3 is TGTGCCAGCAGCCAAGGAAGCACCTATGGCTACACCTTC. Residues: CASSQGSTYGYTF.

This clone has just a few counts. The CDR3 spells CASSDRQINEQYF. The DNA for the CDR3 is TGTGCCAGCAGTGATCGGCAGATCAACGAGCAGTACTTC. The chain couples TRBV2 to TRBJ2-7; D ambiguous. This CDR3 spans 13 amino acids. The germline gives CDR1 SNHLY, CDR2 FYNNEI. With 3 bases removed from V and 5 bases from J, the gap between germline ends came to 11 bases.

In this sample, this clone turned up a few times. The CDR3 bases are TGTGCCAGCAGCCAAGGGGGCGCGGTCTATGGCTACACCTTC. Its protein product is CASSQGGAVYGYTF. V and J are TRBV14 and TRBJ1-2; weak D call: TRBD1 (5 bases). This CDR3 spans 14 amino acids. V was pared by 1 base and J by 4 bases, with 10 bases between. CDR1 and CDR2 from the germline V gene are SGHDN and FVKESK.

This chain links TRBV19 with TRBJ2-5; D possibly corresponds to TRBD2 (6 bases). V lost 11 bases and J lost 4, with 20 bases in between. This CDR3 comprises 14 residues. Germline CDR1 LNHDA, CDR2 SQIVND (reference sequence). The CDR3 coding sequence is TGTGCCGTAGCCGCGATTGGGCGGGGAGAGACCCAGTACTTC. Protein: CAVAAIGRGETQYF.

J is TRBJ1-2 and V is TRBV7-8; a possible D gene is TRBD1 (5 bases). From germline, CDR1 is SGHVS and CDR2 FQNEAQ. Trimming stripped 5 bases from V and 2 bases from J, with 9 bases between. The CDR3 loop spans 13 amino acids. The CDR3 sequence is CASSPGHNYGYTF. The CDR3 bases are TGTGCCAGCAGCCCAGGACACAACTATGGCTACACCTTC.

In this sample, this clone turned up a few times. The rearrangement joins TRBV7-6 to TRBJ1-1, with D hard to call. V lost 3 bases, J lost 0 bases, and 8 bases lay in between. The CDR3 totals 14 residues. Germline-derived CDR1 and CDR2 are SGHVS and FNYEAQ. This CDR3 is CASSLSSVNTEAFF. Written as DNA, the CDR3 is TGTGCCAGCAGCTTGAGCAGTGTGAACACTGAAGCTTTCTTT.

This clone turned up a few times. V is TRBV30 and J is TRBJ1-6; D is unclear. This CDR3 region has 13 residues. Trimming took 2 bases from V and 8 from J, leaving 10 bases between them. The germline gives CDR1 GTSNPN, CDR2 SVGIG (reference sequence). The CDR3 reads CAWSRVEDSPLHF. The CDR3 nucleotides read TGTGCCTGGAGTAGAGTGGAAGATTCACCCCTCCACTTT. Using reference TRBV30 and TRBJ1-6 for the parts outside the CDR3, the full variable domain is SQTIHQWPATLVQPVGSPLSLECTVEGTSNPNLYWYRQAAGRGLQLLFYSVGIGQISSEVPQNLSASRPQDRQFILSSKKLLLSDSGFYLCAWSRVEDSPLHFGNGTRLTVT.

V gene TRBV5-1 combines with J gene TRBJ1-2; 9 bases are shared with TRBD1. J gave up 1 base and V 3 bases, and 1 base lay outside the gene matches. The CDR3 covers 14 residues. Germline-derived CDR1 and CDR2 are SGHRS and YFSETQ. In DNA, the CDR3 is TGCGCCAGCAGCTCGGACAGGGGTAACTATGGCTACACCTTC. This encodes CASSSDRGNYGYTF. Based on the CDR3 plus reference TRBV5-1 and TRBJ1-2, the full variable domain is KAGVTQTPRYLIKTRGQQVTLSCSPISGHRSVSWYQQTPGQGLQFLFEYFSETQRNKGNFPGRFSGRQFSNSRSEMNVSTLELGDSALYLCASSSDRGNYGYTFGSGTRLTVV.

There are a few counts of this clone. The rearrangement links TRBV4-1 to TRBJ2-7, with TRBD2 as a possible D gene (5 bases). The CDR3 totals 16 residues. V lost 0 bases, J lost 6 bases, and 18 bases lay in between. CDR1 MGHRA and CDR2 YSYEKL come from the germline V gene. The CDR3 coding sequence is TGCGCCAGCAGCCAAGATAGGAGGCCCGATCGGGTCGAGCAGTACTTC. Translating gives CASSQDRRPDRVEQYF.